The clone carrying this T cell receptor beta chain has a handful of counts. This record belongs to a study of T cells in Graves' hyperthyroidism and ophthalmopathy. Clinical symptoms, serum thyroxine, TRAb, thyroid ultrasound and orbital computed tomography informed diagnoses. This sample holds PBMCs from less than 11 ml fresh peripheral blood. Germline V CDR1 and CDR2: MNHEY, SMNVEV (reference sequence). The CDR3 runs to 15 residues. V was pared by 6 bases and J by 0 bases, with 14 bases between. From RNA transcripts, TCR beta CDR3 regions were amplified. The HTBI set primed first-round TCR CDR3 RT-PCR. TCRdb called the multiplex PCR reads again in MiXCR, with one record for every CDR3 protein. The sample carries around 690,000 distinct CDR3 sequences, under 25% recorded once.

The TCR sequence derives from a man younger than 45 with Graves' ophthalmopathy. The rearrangement links TRBV27 to TRBJ2-5; D unclear. Sequencing was carried out using blood. In DNA form, the CDR3 reads TGTGCCAGCAGCCAGAGAGGCCTGGACCAAGAGACCCAGTACTTC. This translates into CASSQRGLDQETQYF.